This T cell receptor beta chain comes out of a study of OX40 agonist ivuxolimab in advanced cancers. For context, the study as a whole: Ivuxolimab was an agonistic, fully human IgG2 monoclonal antibody directed against OX40 (CD134), a costimulatory receptor. Prior anti-PD-1, anti-PD-L1 or anti-CTLA-4 therapy was permitted, and 40% to 50% of dose-escalation patients had received checkpoint inhibitors. The point of sequencing TCRbeta in the periphery was to test whether ivuxolimab changed TCR sequence diversity and drove clonal T-cell expansion. Intravenous ivuxolimab was administered to patients every 2 weeks at six dose levels: 0.01, 0.1, 0.3, 1.5, 3 and 10 mg/kg. In the dose-escalation cohort, 75% to 85% of patients were male, and the mean age was roughly 60 years with a range of roughly 23 to 79. The paper describes the monotherapy dose-escalation part (N ≈ 51 patients) of the phase I trial of ivuxolimab. Partial responses were achieved by three dose-escalation patients, of whom one had hepatocellular carcinoma and two had cutaneous melanoma. Among the 50 to 55 dose-escalation patients, about 19 had hepatocellular carcinoma, 15 melanoma, 9 renal cell carcinoma and 9 head and neck cancer.

Notes on this clone: Its antigen is currently not known. No per-base quality is available; no much larger clone lies one base away.

The paper's findings and limits, for the study overall: In the 0.1-3.0 mg/kg groups, partial responders were among the patients with the lowest normalized peripheral clonal expansion, particularly in CD8+ T cells. At doses of 0.1 to 3.0 mg/kg, clonal expansion of both CD4+ and CD8+ T cells in blood was seen between baseline and week 6. The antigen specificity of the peripheral T cells that underwent clonal expansion was not determined. After ivuxolimab, CD8+ T cells had more expanded clones than CD4+ T cells on average. Low levels of normalized T-cell clonal expansion were also seen in some patients who did not respond.

Counted from cysteine to phenylalanine, this CDR3 has 15 amino acids. Only the CDR3 part of the read is kept: 45 bases, read in frame from the first base. V ends up 4 bases short and J 4 bases short, with an unmatched junction base count of 5. The germline V gene encodes CDR1 SGHRS and CDR2 YFSETQ. To sequence the TCRbeta CDR3 region, genomic DNA was isolated from the sorted cells. The immunoSEQ Assay was used to sequence the TCRbeta CDR3 regions. TCRdb provides this immuneACCESS table in a form limited to in-frame rearrangements. Some clones are lacking; in checked studies, under half of them reflect an unresolved V gene, and why the rest are absent is not known. The sample profile shows 55,000 to 85,000 clones; about 90% of them were found once. Of the sample, around 0.31% is held by the ten largest clones. Patients with a history of autoimmune disease or receiving systemic immunosuppression were excluded from the trial. Peripheral blood for TCR sequencing was collected from all dose cohorts at baseline, on cycle 4 day 1, and on cycle 7 day 1. The samples were taken from a phase I, first-in-human, multicenter, open-label dose-escalation trial of ivuxolimab. Adults with locally advanced or metastatic melanoma, renal cell carcinoma, hepatocellular carcinoma or head and neck squamous cell carcinoma were enrolled in the trial. Before TCR sequencing, CD4+ T cells and CD8+ T cells from peripheral blood were sorted into separate populations.

The rearrangement combines TRBV5-1 with TRBJ2-1; TRBD2 aligns with 10 central bases. The origin of this receptor is an adult with an advanced solid tumor such as melanoma, head and neck, liver or kidney cancer. Sample: CD4+ or CD8+ T cells sorted from blood, taken in a trial of the OX40 agonist ivuxolimab. The CDR3 protein: CASSPGTSVYNEQFF. The DNA sequence is TGCGCCAGCAGCCCCGGGACTAGCGTTTACAATGAGCAGTTCTTC.